This TCR beta chain was recovered during a study of graft-versus-host responses after intestinal transplantation. Overall study: Isolated intestinal, liver-intestinal, or multivisceral transplants were what recipients had. Induction using anti-thymocyte globulin, followed by tacrolimus and steroids for two to three years, was given to all recipients. General study findings and limits: Association was observed between peak circulating GvH clone levels and early post-transplant HvG declines.

The table came from immunoSEQ multiplex PCR; TCRdb's copy has only in-frame clones and leaves some out. Of tens of thousands of clones detected, approximately 87% appear once; the ten largest clones hold 0.11%. CDR3 length: 14 amino acids. With 7 bases removed from V and 2 bases from J, the gap between germline ends came to 15 bases. In germline, CDR1 is MNHEY, CDR2 SVGAGI. With regard to this clone: Its antigen is not known.

Sequencing used unstimulated CD4+ T cells sorted from spleen or lymph node cells, obtained before intestinal transplant. This sequence was found in a human donor who received an intestinal transplant. This chain connects TRBV6-5 to TRBJ2-7, with a weak D call TRBD2 (6 bases). CDR3: CASTKRAGTYEQYF. The CDR3 DNA reads TGTGCCAGCACAAAGCGGGCAGGGACCTACGAGCAGTACTTC.